The table lists the clone carrying this T cell receptor (beta chain) with a few counts. Its antigen is still unknown. These data originate in a study of beta chain features in type 1 diabetes. Study results and limitations: Researchers report that Type 1 diabetes patients had moderately but significantly shorter TCRB CDR3s across all four CD4+ subsets.

The germline gives CDR1 SGHRS, CDR2 YFSETQ. V lost 0 bases and J 4 bases, leaving 16 bases between the germline ends. CDR3 length: 17 residues. Every isolated RNA sample was fully reverse transcribed, so sequencing captured expressed TCRB transcripts. The assay was immunoSEQ multiplex PCR, and TCRdb's table has in-frame clones only and misses some. The sample contains over 120,000 clones, about 12% of which appear only once. The sample was central memory CD4+ T cells from blood. The sequence was collected from a man aged 18 to 29 with type 1 diabetes. This chain joins TRBV5-1 and TRBJ1-4; no definite D call. The CDR3 nucleotides read TGCGCCAGCAGCTTGGCCTCCAATTCGGGAATTAATGAAAAACTGTTTTTT. Its translation: CASSLASNSGINEKLFF.